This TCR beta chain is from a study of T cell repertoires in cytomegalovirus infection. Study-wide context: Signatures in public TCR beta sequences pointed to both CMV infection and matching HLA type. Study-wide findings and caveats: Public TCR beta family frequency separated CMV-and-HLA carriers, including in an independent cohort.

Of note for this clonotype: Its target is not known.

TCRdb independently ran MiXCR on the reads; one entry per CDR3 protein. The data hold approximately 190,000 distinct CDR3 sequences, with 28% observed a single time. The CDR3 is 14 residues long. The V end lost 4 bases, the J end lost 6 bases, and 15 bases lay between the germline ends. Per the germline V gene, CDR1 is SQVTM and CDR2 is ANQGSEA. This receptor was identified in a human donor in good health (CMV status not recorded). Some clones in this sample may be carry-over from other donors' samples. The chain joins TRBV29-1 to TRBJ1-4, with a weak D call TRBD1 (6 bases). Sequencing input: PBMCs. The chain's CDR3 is CSVGEGGSYEKLFF. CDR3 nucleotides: TGCAGCGTTGGAGAAGGGGGATCGTATGAAAAACTGTTTTTT.